Listed below are T cell receptor beta chains from one sample, sequenced in a study of regulatory T cells in long-lasting Graves disease. One entry per CDR3 protein, called by TCRdb with MiXCR from the multiplex PCR reads. Here the sample spans 350,000 to 500,000 distinct CDR3 sequences, approximately 22% being singletons. The sequencing used peripheral blood mononuclear cells (PBMCs), collected when the disease was refractory, from a patient treated with antithyroid drugs. All receptors derive from a female donor with Graves disease. CDR3s include the opening cysteine and the closing phenylalanine or tryptophan. D genes are given only for firm matches. A row's size may be missing; if present it is once, few, many or a size class.

D	size	V	length	J	DNA	CDR3
-	few	TRBV5-5	14	TRBJ2-3	TGTGCCAGCAGCTTGGTATTCGGGGCAGATACGCAGTATTTT	CASSLVFGADTQYF
TRBD1	many	TRBV3-1	15	TRBJ1-2	TGTGCCAGCAGCCAACGGACAGGGGGCTTCTGGGGCTACACCTTC	CASSQRTGGFWGYTF
-	few	TRBV18	14	TRBJ2-7	TGTGCCAGCTCACAAATCGACAGCGTTGTTGAGCAGTACTTC	CASSQIDSVVEQYF
TRBD2	many	TRBV2	13	TRBJ2-5	TGTGCCAGCACAAGAGCGGGAGCAGAGACCCAGTACTTC	CASTRAGAETQYF
-	-	TRBV20-1	15	TRBJ2-7	TGCAGTGCTAGAAACCTGGCAGGGCGAGCCTACGAGCAGTACTTC	CSARNLAGRAYEQYF
-	-	TRBV7-2	16	TRBJ1-5	TGTGCCAGCAGCTTAGGGGGAGGAAACTACAATCAGCCCCAGCATTTT	CASSLGGGNYNQPQHF
TRBD1	many	TRBV27	15	TRBJ2-2	TGTGCCAGCAGTAGGGACAGGGGTGGAACCGGGGAGCTGTTTTTT	CASSRDRGGTGELFF
TRBD1	many	TRBV10-3	13	TRBJ2-7	TGTGCCATCAGTGAGGACAGGGCCGACGAGCAGTACTTC	CAISEDRADEQYF
-	many	TRBV19	15	TRBJ2-5	TGCGCCAGTAGTACCTCAGGAAGAAATCAAGAGACCCAGTACTTC	CASSTSGRNQETQYF
-	-	TRBV27	15	TRBJ1-6	TGTGCCAGCAGTTTGGGGGCTACCCTGAATTCACCCCTCCACTTT	CASSLGATLNSPLHF
TRBD2	many	TRBV28	14	TRBJ2-7	TGTGCCAGCAGTAAGACTAGCGGGCGCTACGAGCAGTACTTC	CASSKTSGRYEQYF
TRBD1	many	TRBV20-1	13	TRBJ1-1	TGCAGTGCGGACAGGCGAATGAACACTGAAGCTTTCTTT	CSADRRMNTEAFF
-	-	TRBV4-1	14	TRBJ2-7	TGCGCCAGCAGGGCAACAGAGAGCTCCTACGAGCAGTACTTC	CASRATESSYEQYF
TRBD2	many	TRBV19	14	TRBJ2-5	TGTGCCAGTAAACCACTAGCGGGAGAAGAGACCCAGTACTTC	CASKPLAGEETQYF
-	-	TRBV25-1	13	TRBJ2-5	TGTGCCAGCAGTGAAACCAATCGGGAGACCCAGTACTTC	CASSETNRETQYF
-	many	TRBV27	14	TRBJ1-1	TGTGCCAGCAGCGAGGGACTTGAATCTACTGAAGCTTTCTTT	CASSEGLESTEAFF
-	many	TRBV27	15	TRBJ1-2	TGTGCCACCAGTGATAGCAGGGAGATGGGCTATGGCTACACCTTC	CATSDSREMGYGYTF
TRBD1	few	TRBV20-1	14	TRBJ1-6	TGCAGTGCTCTCTCGGACAGGGTGAATTCACCCCTCCACTTT	CSALSDRVNSPLHF
TRBD2	many	TRBV2	14	TRBJ2-7	TGTGCCGCACGCCTCAGCGGGGCCTCCTACGAGCAGTACTTC	CAARLSGASYEQYF
TRBD1	-	TRBV10-3	13	TRBJ1-1	TGTGCCATCGCCGGACAGGGCAACACTGAAGCTTTCTTT	CAIAGQGNTEAFF
TRBD2	few	TRBV25-1	17	TRBJ2-2	TGTGCCAGCAGTGAAGCTAGCGGGAGGGCCAAGACCGGGGAGCTGTTTTTT	CASSEASGRAKTGELFF
-	-	TRBV12-3/TRBV12-4	15	TRBJ2-1	TGTGCCAGCAGTTCCACCAGGGCCAGGGTCAATGAGCAGTTCTTC	CASSSTRARVNEQFF
-	many	TRBV25-1	14	TRBJ1-2	TGTGCCAGCAGGGAGACTGGGACGGCATCTGGCTACACCTTC	CASRETGTASGYTF
TRBD1	once	TRBV20-1	13	TRBJ1-1	TGCAGTGCTAAAGGGACAGTCTCCACTGAAGCTTTCTTT	CSAKGTVSTEAFF
TRBD2	-	TRBV20-1	13	TRBJ2-1	TGCAGTGCTAGAGATGGGACTAGCGGGGCATTGTTCTTC	CSARDGTSGALFF
TRBD2	many	TRBV27	16	TRBJ2-2	TGTGCCAGCAGCCACACCGGGACTAGATATACCGGGGAGCTGTTTTTT	CASSHTGTRYTGELFF
TRBD2	-	TRBV6-1	16	TRBJ2-5	TGTGCCAGCAGTGAAGGGGGACTAGAGTTCCTTGAGACCCAGTACTTC	CASSEGGLEFLETQYF
-	-	TRBV20-1	14	TRBJ2-5	TGCAGTGCCGACTTGGGAGGCGCGGCAGAGACCCAGTACTTC	CSADLGGAAETQYF
-	many	TRBV28	16	TRBJ1-6	TGTGCCAGCAAAGACCCTGAGGGGTCCTATAATTCACCCCTCCACTTT	CASKDPEGSYNSPLHF
-	many	TRBV3-1	14	TRBJ1-5	TGTGCCAGCAGCCACCGACAAATCAATCAGCCCCAGCATTTT	CASSHRQINQPQHF
-	-	TRBV5-1	14	TRBJ2-3	TGCGCCAGCGCGGAGCAGGGTACGACAGATACGCAGTATTTT	CASAEQGTTDTQYF
TRBD1	many	TRBV2	15	TRBJ2-2	TGTGCCAGCAGGCCCAGGACAGGGACCACCGGGGAGCTGTTTTTT	CASRPRTGTTGELFF
-	-	TRBV28	14	TRBJ2-4	TGTGCCACAAGACCGGGACACTCCAAAAACATTCAGTACTTC	CATRPGHSKNIQYF
-	many	TRBV28	13	TRBJ1-2	TGTGCCAGTGAGCGGGAGGGGAACTATGGCTACACCTTC	CASEREGNYGYTF
-	many	TRBV3-1	11	TRBJ1-4	TGTGCCAGCGGTTTGAATGAAAAACTGTTTTTT	CASGLNEKLFF
-	many	TRBV12-3/TRBV12-4	16	TRBJ2-7	TGTGCCAGCAGCCAGTCCGGGCAGGGGAATTCCTACGAGCAGTACTTC	CASSQSGQGNSYEQYF
-	many	TRBV3-1	14	TRBJ1-5	TGTGCCAGCAGCGGTGGTAGGGGCGATCAGCCCCAGCATTTT	CASSGGRGDQPQHF
TRBD2	-	TRBV5-1	15	TRBJ2-7	TGCGCCAGCAGCGCGGGACTATCGGAGAACTACGAGCAGTACTTC	CASSAGLSENYEQYF
TRBD2	few	TRBV10-3	14	TRBJ2-7	TGTGCCATCAACGGGAGGGACTTAGGGGGCGAGCAGTACTTC	CAINGRDLGGEQYF
-	many	TRBV28	17	TRBJ1-5	TGTGCCAGCAGTCCACGTGATGGCAGTTATAGCAATCAGCCCCAGCATTTT	CASSPRDGSYSNQPQHF
TRBD2	once	TRBV2	18	TRBJ2-1	TGTGCCAGCAGACCAGGGCTAGCGGGCATGAGCTCCTACAATGAGCAGTTCTTC	CASRPGLAGMSSYNEQFF
-	many	TRBV27	16	TRBJ2-6	TGTGCCAGCAGTTTAGGTGGGGTCTCTGGGGCCAACGTCCTGACTTTC	CASSLGGVSGANVLTF
-	-	TRBV6-1	14	TRBJ2-7	TGTGCCAGCAGTGAAATGGCGGGTAACTACGAGCAGTACTTC	CASSEMAGNYEQYF
-	-	TRBV12-3/TRBV12-4	16	TRBJ2-7	TGTGCCAGCAGTTTTGCCCTCGACTCGGAAGGTGACGAGCAGTACTTC	CASSFALDSEGDEQYF
TRBD2	-	TRBV12-3/TRBV12-4	16	TRBJ2-1	TGTGCCAGCAGTTTAGTGACGAGCGGGAGTCACAATGAGCAGTTCTTC	CASSLVTSGSHNEQFF
-	many	TRBV2	15	TRBJ2-5	TGTGCCAGCAGCGAGACGGGGCTCCGGCAAGAGACCCAGTACTTC	CASSETGLRQETQYF
-	few	TRBV6-2/TRBV6-3	12	TRBJ2-3	TGTGCCGTCAGGGTACACACAGATACGCAGTATTTT	CAVRVHTDTQYF
-	-	TRBV6-1	13	TRBJ2-7	TGTGCCAGCAAGGACGGACAGCCCTACGAGCAGTACTTC	CASKDGQPYEQYF
TRBD1	many	TRBV20-1	14	TRBJ1-1	TGCAGTGCTAGAGACTACAGGGGAGGCACTGAAGCTTTCTTT	CSARDYRGGTEAFF